This T cell receptor beta chain was profiled in a study of cytomegalovirus exposure and HLA in healthy donors. Researchers ran the PCR with 60 Vbeta and 13 Jbeta primers. The data were produced by immunoSEQ multiplex PCR, yet TCRdb's version contains in-frame clones alone and is incomplete. The repertoire holds about 90,000 clones, with more than 55% as singletons. Germline CDR1 and CDR2: SGDLS and YYNGEE. V lost 3 bases and J lost 0, with 11 bases in between. CDR3 size: 15 residues. Sequenced sample: PBMCs. This rearrangement joins TRBV9 to TRBJ2-3; D perhaps matches TRBD2 (5 bases). This TCR was sampled from a woman in her 30s in good health and CMV-seropositive. As DNA, the CDR3 is TGTGCCAGCAGCGCCTACGGCGGGAGCACAGATACGCAGTATTTT. Residues: CASSAYGGSTDTQYF.